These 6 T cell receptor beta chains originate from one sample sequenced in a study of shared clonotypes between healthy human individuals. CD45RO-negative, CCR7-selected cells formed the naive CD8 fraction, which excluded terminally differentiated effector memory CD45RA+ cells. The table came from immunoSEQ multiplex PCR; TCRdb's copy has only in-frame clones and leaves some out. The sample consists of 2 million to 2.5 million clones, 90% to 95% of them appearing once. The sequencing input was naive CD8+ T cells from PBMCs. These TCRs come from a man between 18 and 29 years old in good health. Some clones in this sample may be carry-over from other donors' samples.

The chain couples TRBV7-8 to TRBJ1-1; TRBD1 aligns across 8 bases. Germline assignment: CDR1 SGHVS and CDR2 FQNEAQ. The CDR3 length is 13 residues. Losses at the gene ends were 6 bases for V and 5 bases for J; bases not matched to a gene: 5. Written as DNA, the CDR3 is TGTGCCAGCAGTCGACAGGGGAGGACTGAAGCTTTCTTT. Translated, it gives CASSRQGRTEAFF.

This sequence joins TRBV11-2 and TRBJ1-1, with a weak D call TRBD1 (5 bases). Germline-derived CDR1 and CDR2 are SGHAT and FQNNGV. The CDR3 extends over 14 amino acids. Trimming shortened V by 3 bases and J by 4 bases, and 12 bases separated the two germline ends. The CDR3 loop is CASSFSGSGTEAFF. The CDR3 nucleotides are TGTGCCAGCAGCTTTTCAGGGAGTGGCACTGAAGCTTTCTTT.

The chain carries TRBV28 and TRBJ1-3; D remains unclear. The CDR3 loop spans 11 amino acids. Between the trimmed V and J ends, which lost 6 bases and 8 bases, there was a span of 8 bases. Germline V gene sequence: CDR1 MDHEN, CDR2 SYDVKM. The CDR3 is CASSSMDTIYF. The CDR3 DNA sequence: TGTGCCAGCAGCTCCATGGACACCATATATTTT.

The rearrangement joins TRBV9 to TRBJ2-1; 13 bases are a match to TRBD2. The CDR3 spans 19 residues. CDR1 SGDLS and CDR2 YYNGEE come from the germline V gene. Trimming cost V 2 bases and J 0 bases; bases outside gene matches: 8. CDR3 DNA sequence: TGTGCCAGCAGCGTTCTCCCGGGACTAGCGGGATCCTCCTACAATGAGCAGTTCTTC. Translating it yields CASSVLPGLAGSSYNEQFF.

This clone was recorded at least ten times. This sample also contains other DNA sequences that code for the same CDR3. This CDR3 is CASSPRGYEQYF. DNA for the CDR3: TGTGCCAGCAGCCCCCGGGGCTACGAGCAGTACTTC. J is TRBJ2-7 and V is TRBV7-9; a weak D match, TRBD2 (5 bases). V lost 5 bases, J lost 3 bases, and 8 bases lay in between. In germline, CDR1 is SEHNR, CDR2 FQNEAQ (reference sequence). This CDR3 contains 12 residues.

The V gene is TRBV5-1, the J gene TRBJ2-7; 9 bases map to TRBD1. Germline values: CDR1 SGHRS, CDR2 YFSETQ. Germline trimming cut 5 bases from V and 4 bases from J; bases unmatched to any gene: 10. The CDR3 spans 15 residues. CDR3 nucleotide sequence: TGCGCCAGCAGACAGGACAGGGGTGAAGGGTACGAGCAGTACTTC. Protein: CASRQDRGEGYEQYF.